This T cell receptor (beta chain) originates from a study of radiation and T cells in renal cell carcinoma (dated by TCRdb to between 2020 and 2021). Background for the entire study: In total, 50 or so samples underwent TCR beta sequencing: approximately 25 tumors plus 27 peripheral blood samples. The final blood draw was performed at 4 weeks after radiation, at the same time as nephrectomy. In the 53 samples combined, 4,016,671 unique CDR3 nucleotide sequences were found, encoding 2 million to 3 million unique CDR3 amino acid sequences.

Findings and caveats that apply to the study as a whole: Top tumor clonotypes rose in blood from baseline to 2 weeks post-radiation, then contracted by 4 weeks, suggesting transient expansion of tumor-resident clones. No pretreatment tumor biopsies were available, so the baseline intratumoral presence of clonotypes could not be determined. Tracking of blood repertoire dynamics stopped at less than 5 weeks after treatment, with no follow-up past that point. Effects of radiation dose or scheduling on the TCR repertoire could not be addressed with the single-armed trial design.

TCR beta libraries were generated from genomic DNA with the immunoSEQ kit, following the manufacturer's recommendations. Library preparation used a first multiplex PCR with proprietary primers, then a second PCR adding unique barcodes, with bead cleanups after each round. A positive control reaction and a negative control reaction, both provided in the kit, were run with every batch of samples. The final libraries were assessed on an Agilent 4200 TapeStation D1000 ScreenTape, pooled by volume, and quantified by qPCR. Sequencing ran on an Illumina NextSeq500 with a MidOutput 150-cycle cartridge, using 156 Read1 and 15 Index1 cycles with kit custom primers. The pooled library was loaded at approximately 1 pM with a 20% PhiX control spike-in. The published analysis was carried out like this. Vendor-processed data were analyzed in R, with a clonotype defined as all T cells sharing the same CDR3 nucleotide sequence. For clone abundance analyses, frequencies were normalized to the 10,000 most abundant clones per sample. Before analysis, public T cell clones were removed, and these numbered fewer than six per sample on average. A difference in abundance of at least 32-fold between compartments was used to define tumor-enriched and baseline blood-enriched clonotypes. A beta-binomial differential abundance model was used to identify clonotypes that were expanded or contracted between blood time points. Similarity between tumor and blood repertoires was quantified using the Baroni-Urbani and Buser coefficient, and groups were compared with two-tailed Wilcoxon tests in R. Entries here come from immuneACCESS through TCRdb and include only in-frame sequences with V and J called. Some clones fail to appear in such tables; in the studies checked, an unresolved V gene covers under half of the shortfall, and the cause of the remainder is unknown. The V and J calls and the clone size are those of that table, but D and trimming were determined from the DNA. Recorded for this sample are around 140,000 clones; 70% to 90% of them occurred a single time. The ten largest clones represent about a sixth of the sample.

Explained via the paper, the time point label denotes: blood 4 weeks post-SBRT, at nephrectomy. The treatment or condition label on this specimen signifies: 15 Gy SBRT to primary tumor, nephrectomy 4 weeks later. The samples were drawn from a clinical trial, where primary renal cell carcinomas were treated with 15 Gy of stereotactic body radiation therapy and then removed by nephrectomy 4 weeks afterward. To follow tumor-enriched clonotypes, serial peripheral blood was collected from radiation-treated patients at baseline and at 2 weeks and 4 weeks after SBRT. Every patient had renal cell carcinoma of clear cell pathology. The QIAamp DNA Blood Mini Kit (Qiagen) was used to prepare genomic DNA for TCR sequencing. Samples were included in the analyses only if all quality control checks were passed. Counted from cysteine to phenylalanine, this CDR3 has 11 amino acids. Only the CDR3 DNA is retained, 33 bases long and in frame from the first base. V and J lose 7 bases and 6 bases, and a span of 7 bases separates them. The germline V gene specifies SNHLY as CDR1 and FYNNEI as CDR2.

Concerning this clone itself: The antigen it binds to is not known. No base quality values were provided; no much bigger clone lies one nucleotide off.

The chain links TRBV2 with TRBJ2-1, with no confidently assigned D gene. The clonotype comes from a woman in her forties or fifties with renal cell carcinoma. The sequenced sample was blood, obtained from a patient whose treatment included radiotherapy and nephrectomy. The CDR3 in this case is CASTVTNEQFF. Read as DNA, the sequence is TGTGCCAGCACAGTAACCAATGAGCAGTTCTTC. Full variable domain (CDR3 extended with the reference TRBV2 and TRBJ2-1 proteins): EPEVTQTPSHQVTQMGQEVILRCVPISNHLYFYWYRQILGQKVEFLVSFYNNEISEKSEIFDDQFSVERPDGSNFTLKIRSTKLEDSAMYFCASTVTNEQFFGPGTRLTVL.